This TCR beta chain was sequenced during a study of T cell repertoires in aging, cancer and after chemotherapy. Rearranged V-D-J TRB sequences were amplified with a mixed TRB-A/B primer pool. Via MiXCR, TCRdb re-called the multiplex PCR reads, giving one row per CDR3 protein. The profile shows 8,500 to 9,500 distinct CDR3 sequences, 20% to 30% of them singletons. The CDR3 length is 16 residues. Trimming removed 2 bases at V and 2 bases at J, with 16 bases between. CDR1 is SGHAT, CDR2 FQNNGV, per germline. This clonotype was counted a few times. Peripheral blood genomic DNA, not sorted cells or RNA, was the template.

Source material: blood. The sequence was collected from a human donor with a blood cancer. The donor label of this sample is uncertain. The chain uses TRBV11-2 and TRBJ2-7, with TRBD2 as a possible D gene (5 bases). CDR3 coding DNA: TGTGCCAGCAGCTTACGTTCGCCGGGATTAGCCTACGAGCAGTACTTC. This encodes CASSLRSPGLAYEQYF.